These T cell receptor beta chains were read from a single sample in a study of blood T cell repertoires in COVID-19. Libraries were prepared by immunoSEQ multiplex PCR; TCRdb keeps only in-frame clonotypes and omits some of them. Of approximately 130,000 clones in the sample, around 80% are singletons; the top ten hold 10% to 14%. The sequencing input was peripheral blood. These receptors all come from a human donor in a cohort sampled during active COVID-19. CDR3s include the opening cysteine and the closing phenylalanine or tryptophan. The D gene is left open where the match is weak. Only some rows state a clone size, as once, few, many or a class for expanded clones.

cdr3_aa cdr3_nt clone_size j_call d_call v_call
CASSLELVPGELFF TGCGCCAGCAGCTTGGAGCTAGTACCCGGGGAGCTGTTTTTT once TRBJ2-2 - TRBV5-1
CASSRPQGYNEKLFF TGCGCCAGCAGCCGGCCCCAGGGGTATAATGAAAAACTGTTTTTT - TRBJ1-4 - TRBV4-1
CASSPSTGAMNTEAFF TGCGCCAGCAGCCCTTCGACAGGGGCGATGAACACTGAAGCTTTCTTT - TRBJ1-1 TRBD1 TRBV5-1
CASSSSRALSSYEQYF TGTGCCAGCAGCTCCTCGAGGGCCCTGAGCTCCTACGAGCAGTACTTC once TRBJ2-7 - TRBV4-2
CASSTGDRGQIIQYF TGTGCCAGCAGTACCGGGGACAGGGGGCAAATCATTCAGTACTTC - TRBJ2-4 TRBD1 TRBV28
CAFNRGDQETQYF TGTGCCTTCAACAGGGGAGACCAAGAGACCCAGTACTTC - TRBJ2-5 TRBD1 TRBV30
CASSLWRQGSNTEAFF TGTGCCAGCAGTTTATGGAGACAGGGTTCGAACACTGAAGCTTTCTTT - TRBJ1-1 TRBD1 TRBV28
CASSVDSMEWNEQFF TGTGCCAGCAGTGTAGACTCGATGGAGTGGAATGAGCAGTTCTTC once TRBJ2-1 - TRBV6-4
CASSWHRRDRDDYEQYF TGCGCCAGCAGCTGGCATAGGAGGGACAGGGACGACTACGAGCAGTACTTC - TRBJ2-7 TRBD1 TRBV5-1
CASTRIPDFEGYTF TGTGCCAGCACTAGAATTCCAGACTTCGAGGGCTACACCTTC - TRBJ1-2 - TRBV6-5
CATSRDRAEAFF TGTGCCACCAGCAGAGACAGGGCTGAAGCTTTCTTT - TRBJ1-1 - TRBV15
CAWMAGQGFYEAGKLFF TGTGCCTGGATGGCGGGACAGGGGTTTTACGAGGCAGGAAAACTGTTTTTT - TRBJ1-4 TRBD1 TRBV30
CASSQEGSGGEQYF TGCGCCAGCAGCCAAGAGGGATCGGGGGGCGAGCAGTACTTC - TRBJ2-7 TRBD2 TRBV4-1
CASSMGQRFGNEQFF TGTGCCAGCAGCATGGGACAGAGATTCGGCAATGAGCAGTTCTTC - TRBJ2-1 TRBD1 TRBV7-8
CASSSWGGLNTEAFF TGTGCCAGCAGCTCCTGGGGGGGGCTGAACACTGAAGCTTTCTTT - TRBJ1-1 - TRBV5-5
CASSVGAGGFQETQYF TGTGCCAGCAGCGTAGGGGCGGGGGGGTTCCAAGAGACCCAGTACTTC - TRBJ2-5 TRBD2 TRBV9